These T cell receptor beta chains were read from a single sample in a study of molecular identifiers for immune sequencing clone quantification. TCRdb independently ran MiXCR on the PCR reads; one entry per CDR3 protein. The table includes some 41,000 distinct CDR3 sequences, approximately 22% detected once. The sample was naive CD8+ T cells from blood, with Jurkat cell RNA spiked in. Every receptor here comes from a human donor in good health. Some libraries in this study had Jurkat cell RNA spiked in. The CDR3 runs from the conserved cysteine through the conserved F or W. Each record gives: clone size, D gene, J gene, V gene, CDR3 protein. The D gene is left open where the match is weak. Clone size, where shown, is once, few, many, or a class for clones that have expanded.

>many|.|TRBJ1-4|TRBV19
CASSMTATNEKLFF
>.|TRBD1|TRBJ2-7|TRBV20-1
CSARPQGTAEQYF
>.|.|TRBJ2-5|TRBV29-1
CSVEEGLARETQYF
>many|TRBD1|TRBJ2-7|TRBV11-3
CASSSRDRGYEQYF
>.|TRBD2|TRBJ2-5|TRBV6-2/TRBV6-3
CAISEGLDIQETQHF
>many|.|TRBJ1-4|TRBV4-3
CASSQDTRGATNEKLFF
>many|TRBD2|TRBJ2-1|TRBV5-5
CASSDVTSGLYNEQFF
>.|.|TRBJ2-4|TRBV7-9
CASSPPTQTGAAQYF
>.|.|TRBJ1-2|TRBV9
CASSVGGSGENYGYTF
>many|.|TRBJ2-1|TRBV16
CASSQTSNEQFF
>few|.|TRBJ2-2|TRBV4-2
CASSQEPRAGELFF
>few|TRBD1|TRBJ1-5|TRBV16
CASSVGTGGQPQHF
>many|.|TRBJ2-7|TRBV20-1
CSASPGSSYEQYF
>once|TRBD2|TRBJ2-1|TRBV5-1
CANSFAGAGDEQFF
>.|.|TRBJ2-3|TRBV7-2
CASRAATTDTQYF
>many|.|TRBJ2-3|TRBV19
CASSSNGVDTQYF
>medium-sized|TRBD1|TRBJ2-3|TRBV10-3
CAIRDRDQDTQYF
>.|.|TRBJ2-5|TRBV7-9
CASSSSLEGGAFGTQYF
>.|.|TRBJ2-7|TRBV14
CASSQDGAKGEQYF
>many|.|TRBJ2-1|TRBV6-2/TRBV6-3
CASSYSRYNEQFF
>many|TRBD1|TRBJ2-1|TRBV30
CAYTGVGYNEQFF
>medium-sized|.|TRBJ2-7|TRBV29-1
CSQTAGFGTDEQYF
>few|.|TRBJ2-7|TRBV13
CASSLRTPQNEQYF
>many|TRBD1|TRBJ1-3|TRBV29-1
CSVGLGQGLGNTIYF
>few|TRBD1|TRBJ2-1|TRBV20-1
CSAKVRDRPFNEQFF
>many|.|TRBJ1-1|TRBV6-5
CASSLVYQGSNTEAFF
>.|.|TRBJ2-5|TRBV7-6
CASGRSQYQETQYF
>many|.|TRBJ2-7|TRBV2
CASSDAGTWAYEQYF
>few|TRBD1|TRBJ1-2|TRBV12-3/TRBV12-4
CASRTGKFYGYTF
>medium-sized|.|TRBJ2-7|TRBV4-3
CASSQVRGYEQYF
>many|.|TRBJ2-5|TRBV7-2
CASSLAAGSGGTQYF
>many|.|TRBJ2-3|TRBV4-1
CASSTRLSLKTDTQYF
>.|.|TRBJ2-1|TRBV4-3
CASSQETAGFSYNEQFF
>few|.|TRBJ1-4|TRBV5-6
CAGSLGLGGPSTNEKLFF
>.|.|TRBJ2-2|TRBV4-3
CASSQDRTVTTGELFF
>.|.|TRBJ1-5|TRBV30
CAWSVWGGGNQPQHF
>.|TRBD2|TRBJ2-7|TRBV2
CASPPWGTSGTSYEQYF
>many|TRBD1|TRBJ2-4|TRBV20-1
CSARDGWDRGINKNIQYF
>.|TRBD1|TRBJ2-7|TRBV4-1
CASSHAGTGDYEHYF
>few|.|TRBJ1-1|TRBV24-1
CATSDAGAEAFF
>many|TRBD1|TRBJ2-3|TRBV19
CASSWREQGRVQYF
>many|TRBD1|TRBJ2-3|TRBV7-9
CASSEPGQEIDTQYF
>many|.|TRBJ2-1|TRBV11-2
CASSSHGNEQFF
>many|.|TRBJ2-1|TRBV4-3
CASSQEASSYEQFF
>.|.|TRBJ2-7|TRBV19
CASSILSGDEQYF
>many|.|TRBJ1-1|TRBV6-5
CAPPGGTEAFF
>many|TRBD2|TRBJ2-1|TRBV24-1
CATSEGTSGDFYEQFF
>.|.|TRBJ2-7|TRBV13
CASSDGTNYEQYF
>many|.|TRBJ1-1|TRBV20-1
CSAREKWGEAILAEAFF
>many|.|TRBJ2-5|TRBV7-9
CASSQKETQYF
>.|TRBD1|TRBJ2-7|TRBV9
CASSVAGGGYEQYF
>.|.|TRBJ1-4|TRBV18
CASSPSLLEANEKLFF